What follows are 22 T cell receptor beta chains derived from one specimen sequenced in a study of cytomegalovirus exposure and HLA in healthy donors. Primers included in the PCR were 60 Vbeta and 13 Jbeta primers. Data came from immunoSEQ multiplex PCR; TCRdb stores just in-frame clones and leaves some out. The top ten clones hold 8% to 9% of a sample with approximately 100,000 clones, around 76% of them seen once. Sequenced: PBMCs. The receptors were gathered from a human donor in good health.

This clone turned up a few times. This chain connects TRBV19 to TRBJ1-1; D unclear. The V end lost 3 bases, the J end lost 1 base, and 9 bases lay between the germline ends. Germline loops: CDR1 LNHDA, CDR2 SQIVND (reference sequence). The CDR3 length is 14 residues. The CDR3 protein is CASSMSHRNTEAFF. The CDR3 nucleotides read TGTGCCAGTAGTATGTCGCACAGGAACACTGAAGCTTTCTTT.

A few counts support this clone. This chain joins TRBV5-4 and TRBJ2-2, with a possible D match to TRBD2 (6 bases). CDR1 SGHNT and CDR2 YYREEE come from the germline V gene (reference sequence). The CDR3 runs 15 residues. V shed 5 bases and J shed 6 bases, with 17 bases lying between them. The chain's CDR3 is CASSSGLPGAGELFF. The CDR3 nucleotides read TGTGCCAGCAGTAGTGGTCTACCGGGGGCCGGGGAGCTGTTTTTT.

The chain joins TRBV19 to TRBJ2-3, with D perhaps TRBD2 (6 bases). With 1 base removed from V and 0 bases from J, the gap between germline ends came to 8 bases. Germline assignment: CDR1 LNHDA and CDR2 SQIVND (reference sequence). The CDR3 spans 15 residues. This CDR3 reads CASSIGGVSTDTQYF. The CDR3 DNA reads TGTGCCAGTAGTATAGGGGGGGTGAGCACAGATACGCAGTATTTT.

The CDR3 DNA follows: TGTGCCATCAGTGAGGGAGGCATGGCTAACTATGGCTACACCTTC. It specifies CAISEGGMANYGYTF. The genes are TRBV10-3 and TRBJ1-2; D gene unclear. The germline CDR1 and CDR2 sequences are ENHRY and SYGVKD. The CDR3 length is 15 residues. The V end lost 2 bases, the J end lost 0 bases, and 10 bases lay between the germline ends.

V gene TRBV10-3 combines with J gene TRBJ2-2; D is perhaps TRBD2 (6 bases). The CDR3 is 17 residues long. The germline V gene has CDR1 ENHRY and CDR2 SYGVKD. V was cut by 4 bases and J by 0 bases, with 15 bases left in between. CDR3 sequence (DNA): TGTGCCATCAGTGGTCGGGGGAGAAATACGAACACCGGGGAGCTGTTTTTT. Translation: CAISGRGRNTNTGELFF.

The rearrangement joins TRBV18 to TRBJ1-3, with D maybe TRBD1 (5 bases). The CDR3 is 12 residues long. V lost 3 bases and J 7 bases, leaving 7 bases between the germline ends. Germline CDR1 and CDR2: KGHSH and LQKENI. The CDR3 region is CASSPRQNTIYF. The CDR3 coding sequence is TGTGCCAGCTCACCTCGACAGAACACCATATATTTT.

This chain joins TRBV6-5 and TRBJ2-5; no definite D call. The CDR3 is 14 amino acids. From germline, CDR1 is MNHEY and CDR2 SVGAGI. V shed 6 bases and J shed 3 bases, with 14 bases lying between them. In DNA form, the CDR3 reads TGTGCCAGCAGGAATACCGCAGGAAAAGAGACCCAGTACTTC. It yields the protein CASRNTAGKETQYF.

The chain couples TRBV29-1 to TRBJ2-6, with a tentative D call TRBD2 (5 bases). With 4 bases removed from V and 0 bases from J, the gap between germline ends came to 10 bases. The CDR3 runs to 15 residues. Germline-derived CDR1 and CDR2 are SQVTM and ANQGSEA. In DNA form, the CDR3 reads TGCAGCGTTGCTAGCAGAGTCTCTGGGGCCAACGTCCTGACTTTC. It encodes CSVASRVSGANVLTF.

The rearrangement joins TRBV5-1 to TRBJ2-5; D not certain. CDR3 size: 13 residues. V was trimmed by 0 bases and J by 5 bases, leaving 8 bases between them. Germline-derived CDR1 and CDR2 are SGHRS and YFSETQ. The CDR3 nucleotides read TGCGCCAGCAGCTTGGATCGGTGGGAGACCCAGTACTTC. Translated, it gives CASSLDRWETQYF.

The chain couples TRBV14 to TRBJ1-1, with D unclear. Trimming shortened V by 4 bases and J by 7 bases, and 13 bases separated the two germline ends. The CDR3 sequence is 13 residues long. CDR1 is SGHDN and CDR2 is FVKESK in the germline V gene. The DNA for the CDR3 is TGTGCCAGCAGCCGAGACTTACATGGTGAAGCTTTCTTT. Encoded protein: CASSRDLHGEAFF.

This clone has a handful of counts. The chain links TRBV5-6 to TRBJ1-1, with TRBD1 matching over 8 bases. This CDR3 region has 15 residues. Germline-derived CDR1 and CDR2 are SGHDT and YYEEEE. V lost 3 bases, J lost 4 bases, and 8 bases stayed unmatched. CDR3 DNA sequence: TGTGCCAGCAGCTCGAGAGACAGGGGAGGCACTGAAGCTTTCTTT. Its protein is CASSSRDRGGTEAFF. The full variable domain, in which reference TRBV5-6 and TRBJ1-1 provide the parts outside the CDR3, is DAGVTQSPTHLIKTRGQQVTLRCSPKSGHDTVSWYQQALGQGPQFIFQYYEEEERQRGNFPDRFSGHQFPNYSSELNVNALLLGDSALYLCASSSRDRGGTEAFFGQGTRLTVV.

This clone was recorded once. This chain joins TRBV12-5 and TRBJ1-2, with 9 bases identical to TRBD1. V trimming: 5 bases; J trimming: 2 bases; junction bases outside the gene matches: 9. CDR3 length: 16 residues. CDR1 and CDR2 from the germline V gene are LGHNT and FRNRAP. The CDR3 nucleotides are TGTGCTAGTGGTGCAACACAGGGGGCGCAGAACTATGGCTACACCTTC. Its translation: CASGATQGAQNYGYTF.

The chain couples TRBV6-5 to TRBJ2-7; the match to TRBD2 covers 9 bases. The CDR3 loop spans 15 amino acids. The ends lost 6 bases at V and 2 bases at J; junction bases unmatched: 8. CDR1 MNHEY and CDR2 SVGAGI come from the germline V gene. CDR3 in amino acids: CASRPDSGSTYEQYF. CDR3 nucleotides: TGTGCCAGCAGACCCGATAGCGGGAGTACCTACGAGCAGTACTTC.

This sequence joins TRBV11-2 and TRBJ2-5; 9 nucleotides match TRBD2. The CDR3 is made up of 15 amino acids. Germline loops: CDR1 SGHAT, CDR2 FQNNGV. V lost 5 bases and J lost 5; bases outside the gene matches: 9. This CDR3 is CASSPQTSGFETQYF. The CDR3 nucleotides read TGTGCCAGCAGCCCACAGACTAGCGGTTTCGAGACCCAGTACTTC.

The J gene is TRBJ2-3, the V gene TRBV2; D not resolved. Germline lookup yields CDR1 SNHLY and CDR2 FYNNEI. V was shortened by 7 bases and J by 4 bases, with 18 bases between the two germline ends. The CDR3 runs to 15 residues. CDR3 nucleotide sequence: TGTGCCAGCAAGGTGACATTCGTCACGGCAGATACGCAGTATTTT. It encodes CASKVTFVTADTQYF.

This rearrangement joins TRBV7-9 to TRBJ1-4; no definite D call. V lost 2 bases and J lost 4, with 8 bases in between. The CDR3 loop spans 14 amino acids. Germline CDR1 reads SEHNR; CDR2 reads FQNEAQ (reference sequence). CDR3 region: CASSLLSNNEKLFF. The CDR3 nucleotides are TGTGCCAGCAGCTTATTAAGCAATAATGAAAAACTGTTTTTT.

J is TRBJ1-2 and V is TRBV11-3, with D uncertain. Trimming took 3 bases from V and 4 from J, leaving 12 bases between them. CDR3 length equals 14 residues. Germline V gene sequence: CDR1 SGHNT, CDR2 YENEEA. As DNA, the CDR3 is TGTGCCAGCAGCTTTATTTCGGAGAGCTATGGCTACACCTTC. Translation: CASSFISESYGYTF.

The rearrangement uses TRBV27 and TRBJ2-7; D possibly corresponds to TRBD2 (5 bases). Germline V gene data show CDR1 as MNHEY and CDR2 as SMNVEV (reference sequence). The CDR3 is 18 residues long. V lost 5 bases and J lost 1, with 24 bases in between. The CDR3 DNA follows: TGTGCCAGCAGTCCCGGGGTGGGGATGAGGGTGAAATCCTACGAGCAGTACTTC. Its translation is CASSPGVGMRVKSYEQYF.

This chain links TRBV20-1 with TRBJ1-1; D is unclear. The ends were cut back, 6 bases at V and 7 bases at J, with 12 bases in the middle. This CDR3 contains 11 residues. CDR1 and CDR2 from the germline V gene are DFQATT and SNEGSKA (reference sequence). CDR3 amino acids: CSAGRGGEAFF. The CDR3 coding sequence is TGCAGTGCCGGACGGGGAGGTGAAGCTTTCTTT.

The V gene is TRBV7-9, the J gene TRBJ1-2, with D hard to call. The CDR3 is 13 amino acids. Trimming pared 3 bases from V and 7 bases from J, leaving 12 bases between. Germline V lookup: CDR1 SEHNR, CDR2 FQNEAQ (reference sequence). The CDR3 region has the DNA TGTGCCAGCAGCTTGAGTGGAGATCGTGGCTACACCTTC. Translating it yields CASSLSGDRGYTF.

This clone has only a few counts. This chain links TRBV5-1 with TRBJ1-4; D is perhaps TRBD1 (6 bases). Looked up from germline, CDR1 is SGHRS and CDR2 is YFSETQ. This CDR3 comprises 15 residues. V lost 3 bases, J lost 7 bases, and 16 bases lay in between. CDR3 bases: TGCGCCAGCAGCTCAACCGGAACAGGGCGTGAAAAACTGTTTTTT. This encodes CASSSTGTGREKLFF.

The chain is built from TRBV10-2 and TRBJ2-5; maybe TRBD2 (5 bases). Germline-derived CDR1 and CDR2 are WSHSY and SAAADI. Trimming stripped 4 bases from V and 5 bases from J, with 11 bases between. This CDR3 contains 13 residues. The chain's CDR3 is CASSGQTGETQYF. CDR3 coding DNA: TGCGCCAGCAGTGGACAAACGGGGGAGACCCAGTACTTC.